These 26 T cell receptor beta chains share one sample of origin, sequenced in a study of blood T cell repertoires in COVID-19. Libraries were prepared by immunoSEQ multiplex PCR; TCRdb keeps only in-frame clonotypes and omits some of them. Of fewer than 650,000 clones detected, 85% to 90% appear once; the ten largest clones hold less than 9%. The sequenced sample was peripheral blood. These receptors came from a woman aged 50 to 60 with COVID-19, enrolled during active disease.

The CDR3 protein is CASKGGPSYNEQFF. CDR3 DNA sequence: TGTGCCAGCAAAGGGGGCCCCTCCTACAATGAGCAGTTCTTC. This chain joins TRBV2 and TRBJ2-1, with 7 bases lining up with TRBD1. The CDR3 runs to 14 residues. CDR1 SNHLY and CDR2 FYNNEI come from the germline V gene. With V trimmed by 7 bases and J by 0 bases, 3 bases remained unmatched.

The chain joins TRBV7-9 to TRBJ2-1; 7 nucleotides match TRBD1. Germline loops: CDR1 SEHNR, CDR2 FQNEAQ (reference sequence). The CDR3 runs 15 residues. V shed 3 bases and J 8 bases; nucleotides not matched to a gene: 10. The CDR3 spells CASSFSGQPSYEQFF. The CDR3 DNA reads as TGTGCCAGCAGCTTCTCGGGACAGCCTTCGTATGAGCAGTTCTTC.

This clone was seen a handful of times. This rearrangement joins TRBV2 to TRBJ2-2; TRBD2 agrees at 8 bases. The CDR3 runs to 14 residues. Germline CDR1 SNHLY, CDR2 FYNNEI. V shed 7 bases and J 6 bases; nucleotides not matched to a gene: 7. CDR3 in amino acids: CASKGTAGAGELFF. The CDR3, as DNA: TGTGCCAGCAAGGGAACAGCGGGGGCCGGGGAGCTGTTTTTT.

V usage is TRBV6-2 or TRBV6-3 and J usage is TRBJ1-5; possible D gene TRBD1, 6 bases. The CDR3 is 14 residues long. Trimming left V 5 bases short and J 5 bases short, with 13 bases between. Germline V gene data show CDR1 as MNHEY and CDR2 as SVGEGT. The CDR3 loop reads CASSASDRYQPQHF. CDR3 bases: TGTGCCAGCAGTGCTTCGGACAGATATCAGCCCCAGCATTTT.

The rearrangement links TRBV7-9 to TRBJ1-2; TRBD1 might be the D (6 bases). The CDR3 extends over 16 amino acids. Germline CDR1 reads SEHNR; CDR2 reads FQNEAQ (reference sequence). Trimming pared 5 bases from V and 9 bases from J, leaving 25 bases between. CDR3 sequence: CASSPQGGGQRDRYTF. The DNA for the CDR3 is TGTGCCAGCAGCCCTCAAGGCGGGGGGCAGAGGGATCGCTACACCTTC.

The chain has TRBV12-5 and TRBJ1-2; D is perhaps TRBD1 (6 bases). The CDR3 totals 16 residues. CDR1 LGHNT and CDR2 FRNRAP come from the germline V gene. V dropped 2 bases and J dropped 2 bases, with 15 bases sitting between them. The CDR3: CASGLTNRVTNYGYTF. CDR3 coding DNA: TGTGCTAGTGGTTTGACCAACAGGGTCACCAACTATGGCTACACCTTC.

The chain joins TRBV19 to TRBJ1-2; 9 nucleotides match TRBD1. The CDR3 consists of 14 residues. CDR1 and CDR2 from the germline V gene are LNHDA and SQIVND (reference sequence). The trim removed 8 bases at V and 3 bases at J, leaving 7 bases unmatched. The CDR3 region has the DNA TGTGCCAGTCGAAGGACAGGGGAGGACTATGGCTACACCTTC. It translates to CASRRTGEDYGYTF.

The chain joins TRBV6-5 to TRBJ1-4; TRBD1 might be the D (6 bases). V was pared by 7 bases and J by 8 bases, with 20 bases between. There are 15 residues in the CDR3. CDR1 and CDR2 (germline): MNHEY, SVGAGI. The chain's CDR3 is CASIKGGGRYEKLFF. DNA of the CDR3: TGTGCCAGCATCAAAGGGGGGGGTAGGTACGAAAAACTGTTTTTT.

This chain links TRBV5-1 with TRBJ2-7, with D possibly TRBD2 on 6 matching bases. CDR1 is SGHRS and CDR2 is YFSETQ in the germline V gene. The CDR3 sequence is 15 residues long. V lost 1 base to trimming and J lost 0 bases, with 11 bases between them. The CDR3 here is CASSLSGGVSYEQYF. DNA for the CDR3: TGCGCCAGCAGCTTGTCCGGAGGGGTCTCCTACGAGCAGTACTTC.

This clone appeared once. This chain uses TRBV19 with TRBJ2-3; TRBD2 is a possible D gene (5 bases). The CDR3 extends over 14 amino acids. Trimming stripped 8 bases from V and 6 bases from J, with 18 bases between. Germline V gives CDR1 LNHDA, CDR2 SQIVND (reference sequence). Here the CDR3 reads CASSDQRSGDTQYF. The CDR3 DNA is TGTGCCAGTTCAGATCAGAGGTCGGGGGATACGCAGTATTTT.

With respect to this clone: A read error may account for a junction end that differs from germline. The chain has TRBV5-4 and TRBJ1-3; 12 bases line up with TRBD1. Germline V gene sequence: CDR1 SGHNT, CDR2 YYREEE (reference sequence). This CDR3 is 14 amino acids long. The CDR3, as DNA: TGTGCCAGCAGCCCCGTCCCGGGACAGGGGGCGGATGATTTT. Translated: CASSPVPGQGADDF.

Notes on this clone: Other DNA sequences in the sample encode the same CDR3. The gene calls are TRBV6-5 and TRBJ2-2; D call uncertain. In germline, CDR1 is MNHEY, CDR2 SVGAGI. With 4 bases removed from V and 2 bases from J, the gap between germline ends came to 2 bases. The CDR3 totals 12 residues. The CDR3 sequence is CASSLNTGELFF. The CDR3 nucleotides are TGTGCCAGCAGTTTAAACACCGGGGAGCTGTTTTTT.

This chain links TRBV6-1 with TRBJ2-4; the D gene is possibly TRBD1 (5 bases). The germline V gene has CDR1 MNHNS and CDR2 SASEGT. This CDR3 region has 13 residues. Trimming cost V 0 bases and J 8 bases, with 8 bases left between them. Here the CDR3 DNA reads TGTGCCAGCAGTGAAGCAGGGGAAGACATTCAGTACTTC. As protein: CASSEAGEDIQYF.

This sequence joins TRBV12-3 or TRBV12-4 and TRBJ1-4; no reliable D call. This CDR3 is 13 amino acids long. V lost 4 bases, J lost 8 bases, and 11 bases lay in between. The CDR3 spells CASSSETTEKLFF. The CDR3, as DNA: TGTGCCAGCAGTTCCGAAACTACAGAAAAACTGTTTTTT.

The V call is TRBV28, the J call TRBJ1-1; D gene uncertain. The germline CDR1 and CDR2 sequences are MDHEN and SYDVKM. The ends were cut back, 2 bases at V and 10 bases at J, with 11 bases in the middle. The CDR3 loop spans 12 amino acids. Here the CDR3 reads CASSLSRSRAFF. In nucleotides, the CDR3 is TGTGCCAGCAGTTTAAGTAGATCTCGAGCTTTCTTT.

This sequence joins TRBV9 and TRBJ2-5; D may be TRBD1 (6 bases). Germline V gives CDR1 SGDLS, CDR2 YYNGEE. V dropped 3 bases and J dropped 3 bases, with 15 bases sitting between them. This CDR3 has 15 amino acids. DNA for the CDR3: TGTGCCAGCAGCGCGGGGACACACGTAAAAGAGACCCAGTACTTC. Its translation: CASSAGTHVKETQYF.

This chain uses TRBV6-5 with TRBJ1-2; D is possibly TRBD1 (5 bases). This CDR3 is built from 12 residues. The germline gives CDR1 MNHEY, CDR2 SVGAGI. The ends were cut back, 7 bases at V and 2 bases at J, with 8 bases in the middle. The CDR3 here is CASTGGNYGYTF. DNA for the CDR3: TGTGCCAGCACCGGGGGGAACTATGGCTACACCTTC.

In DNA form, the CDR3 reads TGTGCCAGCAGTTATTCCTCGACAGGGACCTACGAGCAGTACTTC. Encoded protein: CASSYSSTGTYEQYF. V and J are TRBV6-5 and TRBJ2-7; 7 bases line up with TRBD1. CDR3 length: 15 amino acids. The J segment lost 2 bases and the V segment lost 3 bases, leaving 7 bases of the junction unmatched. Germline V CDR1 and CDR2: MNHEY, SVGAGI.

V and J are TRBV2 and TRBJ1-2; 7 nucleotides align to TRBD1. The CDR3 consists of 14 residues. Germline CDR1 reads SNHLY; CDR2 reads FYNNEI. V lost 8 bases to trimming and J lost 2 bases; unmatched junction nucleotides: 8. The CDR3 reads CASPEDRNNYGYTF. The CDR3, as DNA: TGTGCCAGCCCAGAGGACAGGAACAACTATGGCTACACCTTC.

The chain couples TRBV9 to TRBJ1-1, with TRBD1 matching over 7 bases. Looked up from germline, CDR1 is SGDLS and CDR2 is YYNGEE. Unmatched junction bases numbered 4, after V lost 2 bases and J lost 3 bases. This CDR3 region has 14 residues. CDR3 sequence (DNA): TGTGCCAGCAGCGTTCCTACAGGGGACACTGAAGCTTTCTTT. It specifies CASSVPTGDTEAFF.

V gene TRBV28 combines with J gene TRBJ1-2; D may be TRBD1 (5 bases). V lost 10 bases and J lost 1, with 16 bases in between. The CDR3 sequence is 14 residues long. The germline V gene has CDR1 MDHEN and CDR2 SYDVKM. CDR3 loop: CATPGRDFNYGYTF. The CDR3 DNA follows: TGTGCCACTCCGGGGCGGGACTTTAACTATGGCTACACCTTC.

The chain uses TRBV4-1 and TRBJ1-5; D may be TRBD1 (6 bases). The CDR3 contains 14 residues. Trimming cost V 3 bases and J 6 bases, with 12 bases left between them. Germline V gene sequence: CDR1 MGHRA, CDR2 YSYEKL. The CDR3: CASSQGAQSQPQHF. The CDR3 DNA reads TGCGCCAGCAGCCAGGGGGCTCAGAGTCAGCCCCAGCATTTT.

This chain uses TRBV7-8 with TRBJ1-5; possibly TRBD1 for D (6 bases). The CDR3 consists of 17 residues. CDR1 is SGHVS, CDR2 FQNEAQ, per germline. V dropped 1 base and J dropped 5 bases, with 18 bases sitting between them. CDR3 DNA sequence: TGTGCCAGCAGCTTAGGGTTTGATACGGGGACATATCAGCCCCAGCATTTT. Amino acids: CASSLGFDTGTYQPQHF.

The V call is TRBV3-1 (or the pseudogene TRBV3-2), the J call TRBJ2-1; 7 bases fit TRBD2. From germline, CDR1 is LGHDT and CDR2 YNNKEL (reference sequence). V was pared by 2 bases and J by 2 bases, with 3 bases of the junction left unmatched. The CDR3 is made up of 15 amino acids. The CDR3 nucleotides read TGTGCCAGCAGCCAACTCCTAGCGGCCTACAATGAGCAGTTCTTC. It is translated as CASSQLLAAYNEQFF.

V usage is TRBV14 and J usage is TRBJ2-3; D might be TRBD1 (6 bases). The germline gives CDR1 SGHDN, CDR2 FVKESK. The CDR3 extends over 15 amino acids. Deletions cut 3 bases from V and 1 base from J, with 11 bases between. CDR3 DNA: TGTGCCAGCAGCCAGGATCGGACAGGCACAGATACGCAGTATTTT. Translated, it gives CASSQDRTGTDTQYF.

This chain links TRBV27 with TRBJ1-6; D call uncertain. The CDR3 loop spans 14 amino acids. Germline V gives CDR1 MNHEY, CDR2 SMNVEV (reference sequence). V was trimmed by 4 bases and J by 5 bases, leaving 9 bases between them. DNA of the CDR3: TGTGCCAGCAGTTACCGGGATAATAATTCACCCCTCCACTTT. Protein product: CASSYRDNNSPLHF.